This paragraph reports one TCR beta chain. CDR3 length equals 12 residues. V was pared by 7 bases and J by 7 bases, with 13 bases between. CDR1 MNHEY and CDR2 SMNVEV come from the germline V gene (reference sequence). The data belong to a study of blood T cell repertoires in COVID-19. Background on the study: PBMCs, B-cell-depleted T cells, or T cells provided the cDNA or gDNA that made up the material.

In the original workflow: The authors estimated nucleated cell counts from reference gene primer amplification. Data came from immunoSEQ multiplex PCR; TCRdb stores just in-frame clones and leaves some out. For V, J and clone size, that table is used; D and trimming come from the DNA. The profile shows about 160,000 clones, about 80% of them singletons. This receptor was identified in an elderly woman with acute or convalescent COVID-19. The chain links TRBV27 to TRBJ1-1; TRBD1 might be the D (5 bases). What was sequenced was peripheral blood. CDR3 DNA sequence: TGTGCCAGCACTCAGGGCGGGAGTGAAGCTTTCTTT. Protein sequence: CASTQGGSEAFF.